A selection of T cell receptor beta chains follows, all from one sample in a study of monozygotic twins with cystic fibrosis. TCRdb's table, derived via immunoSEQ multiplex PCR, lists solely in-frame clones and lacks some. The repertoire includes 11,000 to 15,000 clones, around 84% of them detected once, and approximately 1.1% sits in the top ten. Sequenced: blood. The receptors were gathered from a boy aged 5-17 years with cystic fibrosis. Both conserved end residues are part of each CDR3. The order of the fields is V gene, clone size, CDR3 length, J gene, D gene, CDR3 protein, CDR3 DNA. The D gene is left open where the match is weak. Size is stated for part of the rows, as once, few or many counts, or as a class when the clone is expanded.

>TRBV27|-|16|TRBJ2-2|-
CASSTRPRVNTGELFF
TGTGCCAGCAGTACGCGGCCCAGGGTGAACACCGGGGAGCTGTTTTTT
>TRBV5-6|-|15|TRBJ1-2|-
CASSRARGYDYGYTF
TGTGCCAGCAGCCGGGCCAGGGGATATGACTATGGCTACACCTTC
>TRBV2|-|13|TRBJ2-7|TRBD1
CASKQGDTYEQYF
TGTGCCAGCAAACAGGGGGACACCTACGAGCAGTACTTC
>TRBV28|-|16|TRBJ1-5|TRBD1
CASSTTGMGHNQPQHF
TGTGCCAGCAGTACGACAGGGATGGGGCACAATCAGCCCCAGCATTTT
>TRBV7-9|-|12|TRBJ2-3|-
CASSRHPDTQYF
TGTGCCAGCAGCCGCCACCCCGATACGCAGTATTTT
>TRBV29-1|-|15|TRBJ1-3|-
CSVEGEGYSGNTIYF
TGCAGCGTTGAAGGCGAGGGCTACTCTGGAAACACCATATATTTT
>TRBV5-1|few|12|TRBJ2-1|-
CASSLEGNEQFF
TGCGCCAGCAGCTTGGAGGGCAATGAGCAGTTCTTC
>TRBV27|-|18|TRBJ2-1|-
CASSLSRLGWSGYNEQFF
TGTGCCAGCAGTCTATCAAGACTAGGCTGGAGTGGCTACAATGAGCAGTTCTTC
>TRBV19|-|15|TRBJ1-5|-
CASKWGQGLNQPQHF
TGTGCCAGTAAATGGGGGCAGGGACTCAATCAGCCCCAGCATTTT
>TRBV4-1|few|16|TRBJ2-7|-
CASSQDEARRVHEQYF
TGCGCCAGCAGCCAAGATGAGGCTAGGAGGGTGCACGAGCAGTACTTC
>TRBV30|-|17|TRBJ2-7|TRBD2
CAWKTPGLATGGYEQYF
TGTGCCTGGAAGACCCCGGGACTAGCGACTGGAGGCTACGAGCAGTACTTC
>TRBV12-1|-|18|TRBJ1-5|-
CASSFPRQGGISNQPQHF
TGTGCCAGCAGCTTTCCAAGACAGGGGGGGATTAGCAATCAGCCCCAGCATTTT
>TRBV5-4|-|12|TRBJ1-1|-
CASSLEGDEAFF
TGTGCCAGCAGCTTGGAGGGGGATGAAGCTTTCTTT
>TRBV30|-|12|TRBJ1-4|-
CAWRTRGEKLFF
TGTGCCTGGCGTACAAGAGGCGAAAAACTGTTTTTT
>TRBV2|-|14|TRBJ1-5|-
CASSERFLNQPQHF
TGTGCCAGCAGTGAACGATTCCTCAATCAGCCCCAGCATTTT
>TRBV2|once|15|TRBJ1-3|TRBD1
CASSTGGKNGNTIYF
TGTGCCAGCAGTACAGGGGGCAAAAACGGAAACACCATATATTTT
>TRBV6-1|-|12|TRBJ1-3|-
CASSLSGNTIYF
TGTGCCAGCAGTCTATCTGGAAACACCATATATTTT
>TRBV28|few|13|TRBJ1-2|-
CASSVGLTTAYTF
TGTGCCAGCAGCGTCGGTCTTACGACTGCCTACACCTTC
>TRBV19|-|12|TRBJ1-5|-
CATRYSNQPQHF
TGTGCCACCCGGTATAGCAATCAGCCCCAGCATTTT
>TRBV9|-|13|TRBJ1-2|-
CASSVAQGGGYTF
TGTGCCAGCAGCGTAGCACAGGGAGGTGGCTACACCTTC
>TRBV18|-|16|TRBJ2-2|TRBD1
CASSPMGQGNTGELFF
TGTGCCAGCTCACCAATGGGACAGGGTAACACCGGGGAGCTGTTTTTT
>TRBV11-2|-|15|TRBJ2-7|TRBD1
CASSFTRTGVLEQYF
TGTGCCAGCAGCTTTACAAGGACAGGAGTTCTCGAGCAGTACTTC
>TRBV5-4|-|15|TRBJ2-2|-
CASSLRQSNTGELFF
TGTGCCAGCAGCCTCAGACAGTCGAACACCGGGGAGCTGTTTTTT
>TRBV2|-|14|TRBJ1-1|-
CASRGVTGLVEAFF
TGTGCCAGCAGGGGGGTTACGGGGCTGGTTGAAGCTTTCTTT
>TRBV5-5|once|12|TRBJ1-3|-
CASSSDSYTIYF
TGTGCCAGCAGCTCGGACTCGTACACCATATATTTT
>TRBV5-1|few|13|TRBJ2-7|-
CASSPDRIDEQYF
TGCGCCAGCAGCCCCGACAGGATCGACGAGCAGTACTTC
>TRBV28|-|14|TRBJ1-2|TRBD1
CASSSPTGGNGYTF
TGTGCCAGCAGTTCCCCTACAGGGGGGAATGGCTACACCTTC
>TRBV29-1|-|13|TRBJ1-2|-
CSVETTSNYGYTF
TGCAGCGTTGAAACCACTTCCAACTATGGCTACACCTTC
>TRBV6-4|-|13|TRBJ1-5|-
CASSVSLGQPQHF
TGTGCCAGCAGTGTATCGTTAGGTCAGCCCCAGCATTTT
>TRBV16|-|11|TRBJ2-1|-
CASSQHNEQFF
TGTGCCAGCAGCCAGCACAATGAGCAGTTCTTC
>TRBV21-1|-|18|TRBJ2-3|-
CASSKARKREGHTDTQYF
TGTGCCAGCAGCAAAGCTCGAAAGCGGGAGGGCCACACAGATACGCAGTATTTT
>TRBV7-3|-|15|TRBJ2-3|TRBD2
CASSAGLANGNTQYF
TGTGCCAGCAGCGCGGGACTAGCTAATGGGAATACGCAGTATTTT
>TRBV7-9|-|14|TRBJ2-1|-
CASSLDRASGEQFF
TGTGCCAGCAGCTTAGACAGGGCGTCTGGTGAGCAGTTCTTC
>TRBV7-9|-|14|TRBJ2-3|TRBD2
CASSLKRGPDTQYF
TGTGCCAGCAGCTTAAAGCGGGGGCCAGATACGCAGTATTTT
>TRBV2|once|16|TRBJ2-3|TRBD2
CASSVRTSGGRDTQYF
TGTGCCAGCAGTGTAAGGACTAGCGGGGGCCGGGATACGCAGTATTTT
>TRBV9|-|17|TRBJ2-3|TRBD2
CASSVVHSGGRTDTQYF
TGTGCCAGCAGCGTAGTGCACAGCGGGGGGCGCACAGATACGCAGTATTTT
>TRBV19|-|15|TRBJ2-3|TRBD1
CASSPGTVYTDTQYF
TGTGCCAGTAGCCCAGGGACAGTGTACACAGATACGCAGTATTTT
>TRBV7-8|-|16|TRBJ1-1|-
CASSLEEDGVSSEAFF
TGTGCCAGCAGCTTGGAAGAGGACGGGGTTTCTTCTGAAGCTTTCTTT
>TRBV11-1|-|13|TRBJ2-7|-
CASSLPGGYEQYF
TGTGCCAGCAGCTTACCCGGGGGCTACGAGCAGTACTTC
>TRBV6-5|-|14|TRBJ1-5|-
CASSSASINQPQHF
TGTGCCAGCAGTTCGGCCAGTATCAATCAGCCCCAGCATTTT
>TRBV5-6|once|17|TRBJ2-2|TRBD2
CASSPRGGLRDTGELFF
TGTGCCAGCAGTCCCCGGGGGGGGTTGCGGGACACCGGGGAGCTGTTTTTT
>TRBV21-1|-|19|TRBJ2-7|-
CASSKDSSRYGTGTYEQYF
TGTGCCAGCAGCAAAGACTCAAGTCGCTACGGGACGGGCACCTACGAGCAGTACTTC
>TRBV4-2|-|17|TRBJ1-3|-
CASSQDLTARAGNTIYF
TGTGCCAGCAGCCAAGATCTAACCGCCAGGGCAGGAAACACCATATATTTT
>TRBV11-2|-|16|TRBJ2-6|-
CASSLTEGDGANVLTF
TGTGCCAGCAGCTTGACGGAGGGAGATGGGGCCAACGTCCTGACTTTC
>TRBV5-1|-|16|TRBJ1-3|TRBD1
CASSLGTGPAGNTIYF
TGCGCCAGCAGCTTGGGGACAGGCCCAGCCGGAAACACCATATATTTT
>TRBV2|once|15|TRBJ2-3|TRBD2
CASSDLAGSTDTQYF
TGTGCCAGCAGTGATCTAGCGGGAAGCACAGATACGCAGTATTTT
>TRBV21-1|-|17|TRBJ2-1|-
CASSKVSGIFLYNEQFF
TGTGCCAGCAGCAAAGTGAGCGGGATCTTTCTTTACAATGAGCAGTTCTTC
>TRBV2|-|20|TRBJ2-1|-
CASSEAGPGTYSQVYNEQFF
TGTGCCAGCAGTGAAGCGGGTCCCGGGACATATAGCCAAGTCTACAATGAGCAGTTCTTC
>TRBV25-1|-|14|TRBJ1-1|-
CASSASAGTSEAFF
TGTGCCAGCAGTGCGTCGGCAGGGACATCTGAAGCTTTCTTT
>TRBV6-5|-|13|TRBJ1-1|-
CASSDISTLEAFF
TGTGCCAGCAGTGATATCAGTACTTTAGAAGCTTTCTTT
>TRBV13|-|18|TRBJ1-2|TRBD1
CASSTGTGFLPEGYGYTF
TGTGCCAGCAGCACTGGGACAGGCTTCCTCCCGGAGGGATATGGCTACACCTTC
>TRBV6-4|-|15|TRBJ1-2|-
CASSPSTGPLYGYTF
TGTGCCAGCAGTCCTTCGACAGGCCCTCTCTATGGCTACACCTTC
>TRBV30|-|11|TRBJ1-1|-
CALSVATEAFF
TGTGCCTTGTCTGTCGCCACTGAAGCTTTCTTT
>TRBV15|-|14|TRBJ1-1|-
CATSRDHEDTEAFF
TGTGCCACCAGCAGAGACCACGAGGACACTGAAGCTTTCTTT
>TRBV9|-|17|TRBJ2-2|TRBD2
CASSVGSGAINTGELFF
TGTGCCAGCAGCGTAGGTAGCGGGGCAATAAACACCGGGGAGCTGTTTTTT
>TRBV7-2|once|12|TRBJ2-1|-
CASSGNTWEQFF
TGTGCCAGCAGCGGCAATACTTGGGAGCAGTTCTTC
>TRBV10-2|-|15|TRBJ1-4|TRBD1
CASRLGDSKNEKLFF
TGCGCCAGCCGTTTGGGGGACAGCAAAAATGAAAAACTGTTTTTT
>TRBV5-1|-|15|TRBJ2-7|-
CASSLSSGPTYEQYF
TGCGCCAGCAGCTTGAGTTCGGGCCCCACCTACGAGCAGTACTTC